This TCR beta chain was identified in a study of spatial heterogeneity in lung cancer (dated by TCRdb to about 2019). Notes on the research overall: The donors were approximately 70 patients from the lung TRACERx cohort who had early-stage, untreated non-small cell lung cancer. Follow-up PBMC samples were sequenced whenever available, with the median time to follow-up being 2 to 3 years after resection. The study linked features of the TCR repertoire to counts of nonsynonymous mutations, which were determined by whole-exome sequencing of tumor tissue. Both alpha and beta chains were TCR-sequenced in samples taken at surgery, namely 220 tumor regions, around 70 matched nontumor lung samples and approximately 58 PBMC samples. Beta-chain transcripts were consistently detected in greater numbers than alpha-chain transcripts, which likely reflects a higher abundance of beta-chain transcripts. In the raw uncorrected reads, each unique combination of TCR and UMI appeared on average more than ten times. In non-small cell lung cancer, the study made a quantitative comparison of TCR alpha and beta repertoires among multiple tumor regions, matched nontumor lung and blood.

Study-wide conclusions, independent of this receptor: Confirming at a functional level the hypothesis that regional TCRs recognize regional mutations was considered to require additional single-cell paired TCR alpha and beta sequencing. Ubiquitous expanded tumor TCRs showed up in blood more often at tumor resection than at routine follow-up. Comparisons of baseline and follow-up blood repertoires included only about 15 patients.

Spanning cysteine to phenylalanine, the CDR3 consists of 13 amino acids. The CDR3 DNA has 39 bases and is translated from base 1. V loses 8 bases at its end and J loses 5 bases; junction bases beyond the gene matches: 11. Based on the germline V gene, the CDR1 and CDR2 sequences are SQVTM and ANQGSEA. This clonotype has just one count. Its antigen is currently not known. Within one base of it there is no much larger clone, and no base qualities were kept. A single read is weak support. Libraries were constructed by 5' RACE. TCRdb lists the instrument as NextSeq 500. The TCR library protocol attached a unique molecular identifier to each TCR cDNA molecule to allow correction of PCR and sequencing errors. From the authors' description of their analysis: TCR identification, UMI-based error correction and CDR3 extraction were all carried out with Decombinator tools. TCRs above a frequency of 2 per 1,000, corresponding to the top 1% of the tumor frequency distribution, were defined as expanded. Each repertoire was subsampled 100 times to 5,000 TCRs, after which Renyi diversity was computed with the R vegan package. CDR3 similarity networks were constructed using string-kernel similarity of amino acid triplets, with links drawn between CDR3s whose pairwise similarity was above 0.82. In TCRdb, the public reads were trimmed at Q25 with fastp and aligned with MiXCR, with productive beta chains retained. Each record represents a unique CDR3 protein, reported with the most common genes and DNA among its rows. TCRdb's processing, not the authors', yielded these V and J calls. The sample table contains about 43,000 distinct CDR3 sequences; only one count was recorded for about 22% of them. About 7.7% of the sample comes from the top ten.

The sample's time point label, in plain terms: blood at routine non-recurrence follow-up after resection. Without any cell sorting, TCR sequencing was performed on whole RNA extracted either from tumor and nontumor lung tissue or from cryopreserved PBMC samples. Only patients for whom sufficient RNA was available from at least two tumor regions were selected for TCR sequencing. This TCR derives from a female donor with early-stage non-small cell lung cancer. The rearrangement joined TRBV29-1 to TRBJ2-5, and 7 junction bases match TRBD1. The sequences come from PBMCs, collected at follow-up. The CDR3: CSYGPTGDETQYF. The DNA sequence is given as TGCAGCTATGGTCCTACAGGGGATGAGACCCAGTACTTC.